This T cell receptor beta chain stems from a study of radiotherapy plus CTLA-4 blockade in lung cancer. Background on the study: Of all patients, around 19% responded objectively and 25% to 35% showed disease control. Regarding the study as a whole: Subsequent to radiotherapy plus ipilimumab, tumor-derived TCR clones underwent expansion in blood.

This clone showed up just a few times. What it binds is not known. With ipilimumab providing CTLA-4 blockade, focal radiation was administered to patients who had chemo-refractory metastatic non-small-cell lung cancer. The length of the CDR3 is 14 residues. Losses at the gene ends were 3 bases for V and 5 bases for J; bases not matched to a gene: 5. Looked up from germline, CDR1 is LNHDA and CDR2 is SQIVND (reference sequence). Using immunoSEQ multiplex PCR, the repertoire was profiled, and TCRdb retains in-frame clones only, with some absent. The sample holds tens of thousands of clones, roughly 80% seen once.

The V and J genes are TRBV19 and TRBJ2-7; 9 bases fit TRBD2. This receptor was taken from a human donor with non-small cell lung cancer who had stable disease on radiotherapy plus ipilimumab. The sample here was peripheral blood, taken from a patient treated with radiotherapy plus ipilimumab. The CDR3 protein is CASSMKGLAHEQYV. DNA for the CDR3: TGTGCCAGTAGTATGAAGGGACTAGCTCACGAGCAGTACGTC.